This TCR beta chain was profiled in a study of T cell responses to AZD1222 COVID-19 vaccine. Study background: Whether given at about 4 or about 12 weeks, second doses were pooled. Overall study results and limits: Females made up more of the donors, who were largely white British, and clonal diversity may have come out too low.

V lost 1 base to trimming and J lost 4 bases; unmatched junction nucleotides: 2. The CDR3 length is 14 residues. Germline V gives CDR1 SEHNR, CDR2 FQNEAQ (reference sequence). A remark on this clone: Its antigen remains unidentified.

Only in-frame clones appear in the TCRdb table, and some are missing; sequencing was by immunoSEQ multiplex PCR. Of some 95,000 clones listed, approximately 91% are singletons. The V call is TRBV7-9, the J call TRBJ1-2; 8 bases map to TRBD1. Source: peripheral blood, taken on day 0 of AZD1222 vaccination. This TCR was sampled from an adult in good health. The CDR3 region is CASSLVDRGYGYTF. The CDR3 nucleotides are TGTGCCAGCAGCTTAGTTGACAGGGGCTATGGCTACACCTTC.